These T cell receptor beta chains were read from a single sample in a study of cytomegalovirus exposure and HLA in healthy donors. Profiling relied on immunoSEQ multiplex PCR, and the TCRdb table lists in-frame clones only, not all of them. The sample records roughly 160,000 clones, 70% to 80% being singletons. Sequenced: PBMCs. The source is a man aged 25 to 45 in good health and CMV-seropositive. Both conserved end residues are part of each CDR3. The D gene is left open where the match is weak. Clone size is given for some rows only: seen once, a few or many times, or a class if the clone is expanded.

v_call	clone_size	d_call	j_call	cdr3_aa	cdr3_nt
TRBV7-9	NA	NA	TRBJ2-7	CASSLGAGRYEQYF	TGTGCCAGCAGCTTAGGTGCGGGTCGCTACGAGCAGTACTTC
TRBV7-9	NA	NA	TRBJ1-1	CASSPPFRNTEAFF	TGTGCCAGCAGCCCCCCGTTCCGGAACACTGAAGCTTTCTTT
TRBV9	few	TRBD2	TRBJ2-7	CASSVLAGGGEQYF	TGTGCCAGCAGCGTTCTAGCGGGGGGGGGCGAGCAGTACTTC
TRBV30	NA	NA	TRBJ1-1	CAWSPRWGGLTEAFF	TGTGCCTGGAGTCCCCGTTGGGGGGGTCTCACTGAAGCTTTCTTT
TRBV9	few	NA	TRBJ1-2	CASSPFAEDITNYGYTF	TGTGCCAGCAGCCCCTTTGCAGAGGACATAACTAACTATGGCTACACCTTC
TRBV5-1	NA	NA	TRBJ1-5	CASSWGGSQNQPQHF	TGCGCCAGCAGCTGGGGAGGATCTCAAAATCAGCCCCAGCATTTT
TRBV7-6	NA	NA	TRBJ2-7	CASSLARDSSYEQYF	TGTGCCAGCAGCTTAGCGCGGGACAGCAGCTACGAGCAGTACTTC
TRBV6-5	few	NA	TRBJ1-6	CASGPNPNSPLHF	TGTGCCAGCGGCCCCAACCCCAATTCACCCCTCCACTTT
TRBV7-2	NA	NA	TRBJ2-3	CASSLILEHADTQYF	TGTGCCAGCAGCTTGATACTAGAACACGCAGATACGCAGTATTTT
TRBV18	NA	NA	TRBJ2-7	CASSISAGSYEQYF	TGTGCCAGCTCAATCAGCGCGGGATCCTACGAGCAGTACTTC
TRBV30	NA	TRBD2	TRBJ2-7	CAWGTTSGGLYEQYF	TGTGCCTGGGGGACCACTAGCGGGGGCCTCTACGAGCAGTACTTC
TRBV2	NA	TRBD1	TRBJ2-7	CASSVRDRGDYEQYF	TGTGCCAGCAGTGTCCGGGACAGGGGTGATTACGAGCAGTACTTC
TRBV5-1	NA	TRBD1	TRBJ2-7	CATYTGTGPVYEQYF	TGCGCCACCTACACCGGGACAGGGCCCGTCTACGAGCAGTACTTC
TRBV5-4	NA	NA	TRBJ2-5	CASSLGRGETQYF	TGTGCCAGCAGCTTGGGCAGGGGAGAGACCCAGTACTTC
TRBV19	NA	NA	TRBJ1-2	CASSSGRVGYTF	TGTGCCAGTAGTTCGGGCAGGGTTGGCTACACCTTC
TRBV7-2	NA	TRBD2	TRBJ2-5	CASRGFGGARIETQYF	TGTGCCAGCAGGGGTTTCGGGGGGGCAAGGATAGAGACCCAGTACTTC
TRBV5-4	few	NA	TRBJ2-5	CASSRDSALETQYF	TGTGCCAGCAGCAGAGACAGTGCCTTGGAGACCCAGTACTTC
TRBV5-1	NA	NA	TRBJ2-4	CASSFRGQGYENIQYF	TGCGCCAGCAGCTTCCGTGGGCAGGGTTACGAGAACATTCAGTACTTC
TRBV27	NA	TRBD1	TRBJ2-3	CASSLGTGEVRDTQYF	TGTGCCAGCAGTTTAGGGACAGGGGAAGTTCGGGATACGCAGTATTTT
TRBV28	NA	NA	TRBJ1-6	CASSLQRSPLHF	TGTGCCAGCAGTTTGCAGCGTTCACCCCTCCACTTT
TRBV29-1	NA	TRBD1	TRBJ2-7	CSVSLDRGPVSSYEQYF	TGCAGCGTTTCCTTGGACAGGGGGCCTGTTAGTTCCTACGAGCAGTACTTC
TRBV5-1	NA	NA	TRBJ2-5	CASSLPSAETQYF	TGCGCCAGCAGCTTGCCTAGCGCCGAGACCCAGTACTTC
TRBV30	few	NA	TRBJ1-3	CAWSTDTIDSGNTIYF	TGTGCCTGGAGTACTGACACCATCGACTCTGGAAACACCATATATTTT
TRBV13	NA	NA	TRBJ2-7	CASSFRESSYEQYF	TGTGCCAGCAGCTTCAGGGAAAGCTCCTACGAGCAGTACTTC
TRBV6-6	NA	TRBD1	TRBJ2-2	CASRDRVSRELFF	TGTGCCAGCAGGGACAGGGTCTCCAGGGAGCTGTTTTTT
TRBV18	NA	NA	TRBJ2-5	CASSPPNQETQYF	TGTGCCAGCTCACCACCCAACCAAGAGACCCAGTACTTC
TRBV29-1	NA	TRBD1	TRBJ1-4	CSVGDRGRPNEKLFF	TGCAGCGTTGGGGACAGGGGGCGGCCTAATGAAAAACTGTTTTTT
TRBV28	NA	NA	TRBJ2-5	CASSLRETQYF	TGTGCCAGCAGTTTACGGGAGACCCAGTACTTC
TRBV11-2	NA	TRBD2	TRBJ2-1	CASIQTSGGYNEQFF	TGTGCCAGCATCCAGACTAGCGGGGGATACAATGAGCAGTTCTTC
TRBV4-3	NA	NA	TRBJ1-3	CASSQDRVSGNTIYF	TGCGCCAGCAGCCAAGACAGGGTTTCTGGAAACACCATATATTTT